This TCR beta chain comes out of a study of CD8 T cells in ankylosing spondylitis (dated by TCRdb to between 2016 and 2019). Regarding the complete study: To find TCR variants linked to disease, the study profiled T cell receptor beta repertoires in ankylosing spondylitis patients and healthy donors. Peripheral blood samples were taken, and synovial fluid was additionally collected from ankylosing spondylitis patients. In total, the full study cohort was made up of roughly 110 healthy donors and 25 to 30 ankylosing spondylitis patients.

The reads were generated on an Illumina HiSeq 2500. Quantitative 5'-RACE with molecular barcodes was the method used to prepare the TCR beta libraries. Regarding the original processing steps: A new computational method based on a probabilistic model of VDJ rearrangement was used to identify disease-linked TCR variants. TCRdb trimmed the raw reads at Q25, called clones with MiXCR and kept productive beta chains. Each entry is one CDR3 protein sequence, shown with its most common DNA and genes. These V and J calls originate from TCRdb's pipeline instead of the authors' own analysis. In all, the sample holds about 460,000 distinct CDR3 sequences, and approximately 5% of those were seen once. In total, the top ten clones hold 3% to 4% of the sample. Reading from cysteine to phenylalanine, the CDR3 counts 16 amino acids. CDR3 DNA only is kept here, 48 bases in frame from base 1. Trimming removed 1 base from V and 7 bases from J; the gene matches leave 8 bases unexplained. Looking up the germline V gene yields CDR1 LGHNA and CDR2 YSLEER.

Of note for this clonotype: The antigen it recognizes is unknown. Qualities for individual bases were not recorded, and no much larger clone is one base off.

The paper's findings and limits, for the study overall: Blood from ankylosing spondylitis patients appeared to be characterized by a TCR beta motif composed of about eight highly homologous amino acid variants. Some motif variants had previously been reported in the synovial fluid and blood of reactive arthritis patients, which suggests shared mechanisms of disease initiation. Significant enrichment of the disease-linked clones was reported in matched synovial fluid samples from ankylosing spondylitis patients. In peripheral blood, the disease-linked clones were found at relatively low frequencies and had a CD8+ phenotype.

The sample comprised blood, either unsorted or a sorted T cell fraction (not recorded which). Rearrangement joined TRBV4-3 to TRBJ2-1; TRBD2 fits 9 bases in the junction. The sequence derives from a male donor with ankylosing spondylitis. Read as DNA, the sequence is TGCGCCAGCAGCCAAGGGAGCGGGAGGAGAGGGAATGAGCAGTTCTTC. The resulting protein is CASSQGSGRRGNEQFF.